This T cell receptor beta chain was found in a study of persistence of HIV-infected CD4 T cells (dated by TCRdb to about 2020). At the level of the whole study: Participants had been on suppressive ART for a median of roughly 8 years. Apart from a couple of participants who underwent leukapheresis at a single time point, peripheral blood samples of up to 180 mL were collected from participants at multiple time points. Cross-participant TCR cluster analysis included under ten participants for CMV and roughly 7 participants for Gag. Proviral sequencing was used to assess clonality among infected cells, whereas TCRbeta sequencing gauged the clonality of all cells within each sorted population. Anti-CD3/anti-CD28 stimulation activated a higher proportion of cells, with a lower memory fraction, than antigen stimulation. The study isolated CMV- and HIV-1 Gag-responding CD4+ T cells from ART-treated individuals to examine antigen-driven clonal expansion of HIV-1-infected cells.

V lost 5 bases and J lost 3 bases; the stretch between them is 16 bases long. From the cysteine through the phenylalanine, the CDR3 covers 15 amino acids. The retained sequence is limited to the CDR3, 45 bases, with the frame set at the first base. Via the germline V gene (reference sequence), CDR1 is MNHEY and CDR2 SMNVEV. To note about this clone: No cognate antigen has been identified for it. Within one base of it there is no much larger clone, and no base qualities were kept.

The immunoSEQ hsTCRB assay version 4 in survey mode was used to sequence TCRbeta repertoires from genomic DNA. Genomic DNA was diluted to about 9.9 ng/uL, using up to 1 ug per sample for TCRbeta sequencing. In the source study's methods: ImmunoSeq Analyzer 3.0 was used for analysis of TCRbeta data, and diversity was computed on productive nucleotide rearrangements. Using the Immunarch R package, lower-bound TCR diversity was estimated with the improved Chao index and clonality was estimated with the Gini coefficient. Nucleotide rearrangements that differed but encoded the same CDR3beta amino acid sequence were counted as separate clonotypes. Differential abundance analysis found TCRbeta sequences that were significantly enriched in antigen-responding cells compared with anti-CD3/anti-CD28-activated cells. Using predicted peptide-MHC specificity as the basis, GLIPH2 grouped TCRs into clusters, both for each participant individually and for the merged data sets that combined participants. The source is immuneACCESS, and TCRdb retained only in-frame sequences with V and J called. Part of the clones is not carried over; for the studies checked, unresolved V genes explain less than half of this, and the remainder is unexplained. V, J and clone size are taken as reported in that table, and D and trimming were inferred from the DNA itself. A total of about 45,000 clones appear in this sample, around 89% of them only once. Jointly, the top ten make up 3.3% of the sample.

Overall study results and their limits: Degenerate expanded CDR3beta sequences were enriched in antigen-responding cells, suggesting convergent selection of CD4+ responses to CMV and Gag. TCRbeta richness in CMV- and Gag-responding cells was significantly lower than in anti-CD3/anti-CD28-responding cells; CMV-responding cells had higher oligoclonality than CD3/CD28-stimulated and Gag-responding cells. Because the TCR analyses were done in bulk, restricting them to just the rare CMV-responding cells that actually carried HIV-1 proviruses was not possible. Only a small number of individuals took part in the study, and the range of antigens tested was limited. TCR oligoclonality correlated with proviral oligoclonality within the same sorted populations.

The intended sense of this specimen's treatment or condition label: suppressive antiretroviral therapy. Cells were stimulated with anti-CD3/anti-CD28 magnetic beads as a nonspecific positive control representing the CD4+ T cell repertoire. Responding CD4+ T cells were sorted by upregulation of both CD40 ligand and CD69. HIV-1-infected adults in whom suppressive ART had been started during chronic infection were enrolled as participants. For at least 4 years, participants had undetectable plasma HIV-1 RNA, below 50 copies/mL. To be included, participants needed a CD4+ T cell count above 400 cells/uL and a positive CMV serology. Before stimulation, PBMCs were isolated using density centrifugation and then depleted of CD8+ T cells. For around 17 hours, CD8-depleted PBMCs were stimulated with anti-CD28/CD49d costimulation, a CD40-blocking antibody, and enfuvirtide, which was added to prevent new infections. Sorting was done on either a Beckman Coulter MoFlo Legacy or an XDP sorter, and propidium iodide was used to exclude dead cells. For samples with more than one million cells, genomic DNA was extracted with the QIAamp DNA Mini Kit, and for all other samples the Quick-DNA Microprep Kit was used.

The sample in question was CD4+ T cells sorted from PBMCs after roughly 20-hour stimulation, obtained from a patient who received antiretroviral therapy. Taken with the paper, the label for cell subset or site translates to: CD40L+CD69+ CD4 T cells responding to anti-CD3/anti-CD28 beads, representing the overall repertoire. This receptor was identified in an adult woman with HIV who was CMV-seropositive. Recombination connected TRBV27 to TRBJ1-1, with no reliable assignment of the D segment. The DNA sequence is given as TGTGCCAGCAGTCCGCCGACGGGGAAGGACACTGAAGCTTTCTTT. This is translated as CASSPPTGKDTEAFF.